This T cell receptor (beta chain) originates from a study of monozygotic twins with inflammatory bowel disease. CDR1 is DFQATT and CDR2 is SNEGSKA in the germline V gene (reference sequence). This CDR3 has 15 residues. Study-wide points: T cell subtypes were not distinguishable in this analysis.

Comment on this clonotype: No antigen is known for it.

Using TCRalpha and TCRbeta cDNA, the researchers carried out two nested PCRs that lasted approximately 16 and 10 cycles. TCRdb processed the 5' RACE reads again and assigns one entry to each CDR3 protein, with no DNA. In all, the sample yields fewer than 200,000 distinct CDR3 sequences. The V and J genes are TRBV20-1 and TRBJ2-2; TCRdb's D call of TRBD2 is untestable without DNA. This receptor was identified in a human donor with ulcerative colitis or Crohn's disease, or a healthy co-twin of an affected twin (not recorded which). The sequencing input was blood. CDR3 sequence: CSALAGGRETGELFF.